A selection of T cell receptor beta chains follows, all from one sample in a study of T-cell reconstitution after alpha-beta-depleted transplantation in children. Each CDR3 protein gets one entry after TCRdb re-called the PCR reads with MiXCR. Here the sample spans about a million distinct CDR3 sequences, about 29% being singletons. The input for sequencing was PBMCs, mostly from graft donor cells, taken 360 days after TCRalphabeta/CD19-depleted stem cell transplant. The source is a boy under two years old who had a stem cell transplant for SCID, so the T cells may come from the graft donor. The CDR3 runs from the conserved cysteine through the conserved F or W. A D gene is named only where the DNA matches it firmly. Expanded clones get a size class; other rows say once, few or many, or leave the size out.

abundance | j_gene | d_gene | v_gene | CDR3aa | CDR3nt
NA | TRBJ2-7 | NA | TRBV18 | CASSPPAGLGYEQYF | TGTGCCAGCTCACCTCCCGCCGGGTTGGGATACGAGCAGTACTTC
NA | TRBJ2-2 | NA | TRBV7-2 | CASSSGTELFF | TGTGCCAGCAGCTCCGGGACCGAGCTGTTTTTT
many | TRBJ2-7 | NA | TRBV5-1 | CASSLDQGSYEQYF | TGTGCCAGCAGCTTAGATCAGGGTTCCTACGAGCAGTACTTC
few | TRBJ2-1 | NA | TRBV4-3 | CASSQDYRTAYNEQFF | TGCGCCAGCAGCCAAGATTACAGGACAGCCTACAATGAGCAGTTCTTC
few | TRBJ1-4 | TRBD1 | TRBV27 | CASSPLTGTENEKLFF | TGTGCCAGCAGTCCCCTAACCGGGACAGAGAATGAAAAACTGTTTTTT
NA | TRBJ2-7 | NA | TRBV4-1 | CASSQVGTHVYSYEQYF | TGCGCCAGCAGCCAAGTTGGGACACACGTTTACTCCTACGAGCAGTACTTC
few | TRBJ2-2 | NA | TRBV20-1 | CSARPFGAGELFF | TGCAGTGCTAGACCTTTCGGAGCCGGGGAGCTGTTTTTT
NA | TRBJ2-2 | NA | TRBV27 | CASSWSRGDANTGELFF | TGTGCCAGCAGTTGGTCCCGCGGGGACGCGAACACCGGGGAGCTGTTTTTT
NA | TRBJ2-1 | NA | TRBV7-9 | CASSLARTVNEQFF | TGTGCCAGCAGCTTAGCCCGGACAGTAAATGAGCAGTTCTTC
NA | TRBJ2-5 | TRBD1 | TRBV20-1 | CSVESKLGQGGETQYF | TGCAGTGTTGAATCGAAGTTGGGACAGGGGGGAGAGACCCAGTACTTC
NA | TRBJ1-1 | NA | TRBV29-1 | CSVEDRRTLQSTEAFF | TGCAGCGTTGAAGATCGTAGGACCCTACAGAGTACTGAAGCTTTCTTT
NA | TRBJ2-3 | NA | TRBV3-1 | CASSRTTPSITDTQYF | TGTGCCAGCAGCCGGACAACGCCCTCAATCACAGATACGCAGTATTTT
few | TRBJ2-1 | NA | TRBV5-6 | CASSSNNGEQDNEQFF | TGTGCCAGCAGCTCAAACAACGGGGAACAAGACAATGAGCAGTTCTTC
few | TRBJ2-1 | TRBD2 | TRBV5-1 | CASSPITTSGANEQFF | TGCGCCAGCAGCCCAATTACGACTAGCGGGGCAAATGAGCAGTTCTTC
NA | TRBJ2-7 | TRBD2 | TRBV5-1 | CASSTTSGVSYEQYF | TGCGCCAGCAGCACGACTAGCGGGGTCTCCTACGAGCAGTACTTC
NA | TRBJ1-1 | NA | TRBV3-1 | CASSQEGQNTEAFF | TGTGCCAGCAGCCAAGAGGGTCAGAACACTGAAGCTTTCTTT
few | TRBJ2-1 | TRBD2 | TRBV4-2 | CASSQDIAGGLRNEQFF | TGTGCCAGCAGCCAAGATATAGCGGGGGGGCTACGGAATGAGCAGTTCTTC
NA | TRBJ2-1 | NA | TRBV7-6 | CASSLAGAEIYNEQFF | TGTGCCAGCAGCTTAGCTGGGGCAGAAATCTACAATGAGCAGTTCTTC
many | TRBJ1-5 | TRBD1 | TRBV2 | CASSGQGSNQPQHF | TGTGCCAGCAGTGGACAGGGAAGCAATCAGCCCCAGCATTTT
NA | TRBJ2-2 | NA | TRBV4-1 | CASSLSGVDGELFF | TGCGCCAGCAGCCTATCAGGGGTCGACGGGGAGCTGTTTTTT
many | TRBJ2-1 | TRBD2 | TRBV14 | CASSPGIGRGGNEQFF | TGTGCCAGCAGCCCCGGCATTGGACGGGGAGGGAATGAGCAGTTCTTC
NA | TRBJ2-3 | NA | TRBV12-3/TRBV12-4 | CASSLRGDGTDTQYF | TGTGCCAGCAGTTTACGAGGGGATGGCACAGATACGCAGTATTTT
NA | TRBJ2-7 | NA | TRBV11-2 | CASSFVQGSSYEQYF | TGTGCCAGCAGCTTTGTACAGGGTTCTTCCTACGAGCAGTACTTC
NA | TRBJ2-3 | NA | TRBV29-1 | CSVWTDLDTQYF | TGCAGCGTTTGGACGGACCTAGATACGCAGTATTTT
NA | TRBJ2-7 | TRBD2 | TRBV6-1 | CASRSGGLSYEQYF | TGTGCCAGCAGAAGCGGGGGCCTCTCCTACGAGCAGTACTTC
few | TRBJ1-2 | NA | TRBV29-1 | CSVEGGSTGLYGYTF | TGCAGCGTTGAAGGAGGGTCGACGGGGCTCTATGGCTACACCTTC
few | TRBJ2-5 | NA | TRBV29-1 | CSVVRGQETQYF | TGCAGCGTTGTGAGGGGGCAAGAGACCCAGTACTTC
few | TRBJ1-5 | NA | TRBV6-1 | CASSQGWPQHF | TGTGCCAGCAGTCAGGGTTGGCCCCAGCATTTT
NA | TRBJ1-2 | NA | TRBV20-1 | CSASGGLGGNYGYTF | TGCAGCGCCAGCGGGGGGTTAGGGGGTAACTATGGCTACACCTTC
once | TRBJ1-1 | NA | TRBV5-1 | CASSFYFSGINTEAFF | TGCGCCAGCAGCTTTTATTTCTCAGGGATCAACACTGAAGCTTTCTTT
NA | TRBJ2-5 | TRBD2 | TRBV6-5 | CASSYSRLAGPFKETQYF | TGTGCCAGCAGTTACTCGAGACTAGCGGGGCCGTTCAAAGAGACCCAGTACTTC
few | TRBJ1-6 | NA | TRBV24-1 | CATSDRRGSPLHF | TGTGCCACCAGTGACCGGAGGGGCTCACCCCTCCACTTT
few | TRBJ2-3 | NA | TRBV2 | CASRSLGPTDTQYF | TGTGCCAGCAGGTCCTTAGGGCCCACAGATACGCAGTATTTT
few | TRBJ2-3 | NA | TRBV5-6 | CASRGPPDTQYF | TGTGCCAGCCGGGGTCCCCCAGATACGCAGTATTTT
NA | TRBJ2-7 | NA | TRBV6-5 | CASSYNLLGQKTYEQYF | TGTGCCAGCAGTTACAACCTTTTAGGACAGAAAACCTACGAGCAGTACTTC
NA | TRBJ1-1 | TRBD1 | TRBV29-1 | CSVGQGIRTEAFF | TGCAGCGTTGGACAGGGAATAAGAACTGAAGCTTTCTTT
few | TRBJ1-1 | TRBD1 | TRBV11-2 | CASSPSPRGPTEAFF | TGTGCCAGCAGCCCTAGTCCCAGGGGGCCAACTGAAGCTTTCTTT
few | TRBJ2-1 | NA | TRBV4-3 | CASSQADSLYNEQFF | TGCGCCAGCAGCCAGGCCGACAGTCTCTACAATGAGCAGTTCTTC
many | TRBJ2-3 | NA | TRBV4-3 | CASSQGLGVFNTQYF | TGCGCCAGCAGCCAAGGTCTCGGAGTTTTTAATACGCAGTATTTT
few | TRBJ2-3 | NA | TRBV5-5 | CASSSYRAPDTQYF | TGTGCCAGCAGCTCATACAGAGCCCCAGATACGCAGTATTTT
few | TRBJ2-1 | NA | TRBV6-5 | CASSYPVGVRNNEQFF | TGTGCCAGCAGTTACCCAGTAGGGGTGCGGAACAATGAGCAGTTCTTC
NA | TRBJ2-1 | TRBD2 | TRBV29-1 | CSVEDGEGLGEQFF | TGCAGCGTTGAAGATGGGGAGGGGCTGGGGGAGCAGTTCTTC